The 21 T cell receptor beta chains below were found in one sample sequenced in a study of blood T cell repertoires in COVID-19. This table comes from immunoSEQ multiplex PCR, and its TCRdb copy is limited to in-frame clones, with some not included. Among about 99,000 clones listed, almost 90% were seen once. Sequenced: peripheral blood. The receptors were sampled from a man aged 45-65 years with COVID-19, enrolled during active disease.

This chain connects TRBV6-2 or TRBV6-3 to TRBJ2-1, with 7 bases matching TRBD1. The CDR3 totals 16 residues. Losses at the gene ends were 1 base for V and 6 bases for J; bases not matched to a gene: 9. Germline V gene lookup returns CDR1 MNHEY and CDR2 SVGEGT. The CDR3 DNA sequence: TGTGCCAGCAGTTACTGGGACAGAGGGGGACGCAATGAGCAGTTCTTC. The encoded protein is CASSYWDRGGRNEQFF.

V gene TRBV5-1 combines with J gene TRBJ1-4; 11 nucleotides line up with TRBD1. V gave up 3 bases and J gave up 8 bases; unmatched junction bases: 3. This CDR3 is built from 14 residues. Germline loops: CDR1 SGHRS, CDR2 YFSETQ. CDR3 sequence reads: CASSYRDRGEKLFF. CDR3 sequence (DNA): TGCGCCAGCAGCTATCGGGACAGGGGGGAAAAACTGTTTTTT.

The chain joins TRBV6-5 to TRBJ2-3, with D maybe TRBD2 (5 bases). CDR1 and CDR2 (germline): MNHEY, SVGAGI. This CDR3 region has 15 residues. V was cut by 6 bases and J by 3 bases, with 16 bases left in between. CDR3 nucleotides: TGTGCCAGCAGCCTTACTAGTCCAAGAACAGATACGCAGTATTTT. It translates to CASSLTSPRTDTQYF.

The chain uses TRBV5-1 and TRBJ1-1, with 7 bases identical to TRBD1. The CDR3 sequence is 14 residues long. V lost 0 bases, J lost 10 bases, and 9 bases stayed unmatched. Germline V gene lookup returns CDR1 SGHRS and CDR2 YFSETQ. The CDR3: CASSLEGRGPSAFF. Written as DNA, the CDR3 is TGCGCCAGCAGCTTGGAGGGAAGGGGGCCTTCAGCTTTCTTT. Based on the CDR3 plus reference TRBV5-1 and TRBJ1-1, the full variable domain is KAGVTQTPRYLIKTRGQQVTLSCSPISGHRSVSWYQQTPGQGLQFLFEYFSETQRNKGNFPGRFSGRQFSNSRSEMNVSTLELGDSALYLCASSLEGRGPSAFFGQGTRLTVV.

CDR3 sequence (DNA): TGTGCCAGCAGCTTAGATGGGAGAGGGAACGAGCAGTACTTC. Amino acids: CASSLDGRGNEQYF. V is TRBV11-2 and J is TRBJ2-7; D might be TRBD2 (5 bases). V shed 0 bases and J shed 5 bases, with 11 bases lying between them. CDR1 and CDR2 from the germline V gene are SGHAT and FQNNGV. The CDR3 consists of 14 residues. Full variable domain (remainder filled in from reference TRBV11-2 and TRBJ2-7): EAGVAQSPRYKIIEKRQSVAFWCNPISGHATLYWYQQILGQGPKLLIQFQNNGVVDDSQLPKDRFSAERLKGVDSTLKIQPAKLEDSAVYLCASSLDGRGNEQYFGPGTRLTVT.

The chain joins TRBV10-3 to TRBJ1-2; D remains unclear. CDR1 and CDR2 (germline): ENHRY, SYGVKD. The CDR3 runs 12 residues. Deletions cut 10 bases from V and 7 bases from J, with 16 bases between. CDR3 protein: CATDDMTSGYTF. CDR3 DNA sequence: TGTGCCACCGATGACATGACTAGTGGCTACACCTTC.

The chain joins TRBV9 to TRBJ1-3, with D uncertain. The V gene lost 3 bases and the J gene lost 0 bases, with 16 bases spanning the gap. There are 17 residues in the CDR3. Germline V gene sequence: CDR1 SGDLS, CDR2 YYNGEE. CDR3 DNA sequence: TGTGCCAGCAGCGCCGGGCGGGCGTCTTTCTCTGGAAACACCATATATTTT. It is translated as CASSAGRASFSGNTIYF.

The V and J genes are TRBV18 and TRBJ1-2; TRBD1 is a possible D gene (6 bases). The CDR3 loop spans 15 amino acids. Per the germline V gene, CDR1 is KGHSH and CDR2 is LQKENI. With 3 bases removed from V and 5 bases from J, the gap between germline ends came to 16 bases. In DNA, the CDR3 is TGTGCCAGCTCACCGGGGGCAGGCCTCAGTTATGGCTACACCTTC. Protein product: CASSPGAGLSYGYTF.

The chain recombines TRBV18 with TRBJ2-6; 14 nucleotides match TRBD2. V dropped 1 base and J dropped 1; count of bases not matched to a gene: 0. The germline V gene encodes CDR1 KGHSH and CDR2 LQKENI. This CDR3 contains 18 residues. The CDR3: CASSPRLAGGSGANVLTF. CDR3 sequence (DNA): TGTGCCAGCTCACCACGACTAGCGGGGGGGTCTGGGGCCAACGTCCTGACTTTC.

V is TRBV19 and J is TRBJ2-2; 12 bases map to TRBD2. V lost 6 bases, J lost 5 bases, and 7 bases stayed unmatched. This CDR3 is built from 16 residues. Germline V gene sequence: CDR1 LNHDA, CDR2 SQIVND (reference sequence). CDR3 sequence: CASSSLGLAGTGELFF. The CDR3 bases are TGTGCCAGTAGCAGCCTCGGACTAGCGGGGACCGGGGAGCTGTTTTTT.

The chain is built from TRBV9 and TRBJ1-1; unclear D gene. The CDR3 is made up of 11 amino acids. Trimming shortened V by 8 bases and J by 1 base, and 6 bases separated the two germline ends. CDR1 is SGDLS and CDR2 is YYNGEE in the germline V gene. The CDR3 region is CASGRNTEAFF. The CDR3 DNA is TGTGCCAGTGGGAGGAACACTGAAGCTTTCTTT.

The chain couples TRBV7-9 to TRBJ1-2; 7 bases are a match to TRBD1. V shed 5 bases, J shed 7 bases, and the junction held 10 bases outside the gene matches. Germline assignment: CDR1 SEHNR and CDR2 FQNEAQ (reference sequence). The CDR3 has 14 residues. The CDR3 region has the DNA TGTGCCAGCAGCCTACAGGGGTCGGGGCTTGGCTACACCTTC. Its protein is CASSLQGSGLGYTF.

This chain joins TRBV27 and TRBJ2-5, with 9 bases aligning to TRBD1. Germline V gene lookup returns CDR1 MNHEY and CDR2 SMNVEV (reference sequence). There are 15 residues in the CDR3. The V segment lost 6 bases and the J segment 2 bases; nucleotides outside the gene matches: 7. The CDR3 DNA follows: TGTGCCAGCAGGAGGACAGGGGCACATCAAGAGACCCAGTACTTC. Its translation: CASRRTGAHQETQYF.

The J gene is TRBJ2-2, the V gene TRBV10-1; D possibly corresponds to TRBD1 (6 bases). V shed 4 bases and J shed 4 bases, with 7 bases lying between them. There are 13 residues in the CDR3. Germline V gene sequence: CDR1 WNHNN, CDR2 SYGVQD (reference sequence). The CDR3 DNA sequence: TGCGCCAGCAGTGCGGACAGCACCGGGGAGCTGTTTTTT. This gives the protein CASSADSTGELFF.

The rearrangement uses TRBV5-1 and TRBJ2-2; a possible D gene is TRBD1 (7 bases). Germline CDR1 and CDR2: SGHRS and YFSETQ. Trimming took off 7 bases at V and 4 bases at J, with 11 bases between the two ends. The CDR3 sequence is 13 residues long. The CDR3 sequence is CASYRGGTGELFF. CDR3 sequence (DNA): TGCGCCAGCTACAGGGGAGGCACCGGGGAGCTGTTTTTT.

V is TRBV12-3 or TRBV12-4 and J is TRBJ1-2; the match to TRBD1 covers 8 bases. CDR3 length equals 13 residues. With V trimmed by 7 bases and J by 5 bases, 6 bases remained unmatched. CDR3 residues: CASNQDRAYGYTF. The CDR3 coding sequence is TGTGCCAGCAACCAGGACAGGGCATATGGCTACACCTTC.

The rearrangement joins TRBV4-2 to TRBJ1-3; D gene uncertain. Trimming removed 0 bases at V and 3 bases at J, with 9 bases between. Germline V gene data show CDR1 as LGHNA and CDR2 as YNFKEQ. This CDR3 contains 15 residues. In DNA form, the CDR3 reads TGTGCCAGCAGCCAAGACGGACTGGATGGAAACACCATATATTTT. Protein sequence: CASSQDGLDGNTIYF.

The rearrangement links TRBV5-1 to TRBJ2-7, with D perhaps matching TRBD1 (6 bases). The germline V and J ends were trimmed by 0 bases and 2 bases, with 12 bases remaining between them. The germline V gene encodes CDR1 SGHRS and CDR2 YFSETQ. The CDR3 has 15 amino acids. CDR3 coding DNA: TGCGCCAGCAGCTTGGTGGCAGGGGATACCTACGAGCAGTACTTC. This encodes CASSLVAGDTYEQYF.

The genes are TRBV19 and TRBJ2-7; no reliable D call. Germline CDR1 and CDR2: LNHDA and SQIVND (reference sequence). CDR3 length: 14 residues. Trimming took 5 bases from V and 1 from J, leaving 12 bases between them. In DNA, the CDR3 is TGTGCCAGTAGTCCCCGACTGGATTCCTACGAGCAGTACTTC. Translating gives CASSPRLDSYEQYF.

The sample holds one count of this clone. This chain joins TRBV21-1 and TRBJ1-2; TRBD1 is the table's D call, not checked against the DNA. TRBV21-1 is a recognized pseudogene. This CDR3 is built from 13 residues. CDR3 sequence: CASRRTGNYGYTF. CDR3 in DNA: TGTGCCAGCAGGCGGACAGGGAACTATGGCTACACCTTC.

The J gene is TRBJ2-3, the V gene TRBV28; 9 nucleotides match TRBD1. The CDR3 contains 15 residues. The V segment lost 3 bases and the J segment 8 bases; nucleotides outside the gene matches: 9. From germline, CDR1 is MDHEN and CDR2 SYDVKM. The CDR3 nucleotides are TGTGCCAGCAGTTTCTCAGGACAGGGGCCGGGTACGCAGTATTTT. It encodes CASSFSGQGPGTQYF.